This passage covers 9 T cell receptor beta chains from one sample sequenced in a study of blood T cell repertoires in COVID-19. TCRdb's copy holds only in-frame clones and misses some; the assay was immunoSEQ multiplex PCR. This sample has under 130,000 clones; approximately 89% occur once, and the top ten carry over 15%. The specimen was peripheral blood. Receptors originate from a woman aged 80 or over in a cohort sampled during active COVID-19.

The genes are TRBV4-1 and TRBJ1-4, with D perhaps TRBD1 (6 bases). V was clipped by 0 bases and J by 2 bases, with 16 bases between them. The CDR3 sequence is 18 residues long. From germline, CDR1 is MGHRA and CDR2 YSYEKL. CDR3 DNA: TGCGCCAGCAGCCAAGATACCCCAGGGGCAGGGACTAATGAAAAACTGTTTTTT. This gives the protein CASSQDTPGAGTNEKLFF.

The chain has TRBV7-2 and TRBJ2-1; D might be TRBD2 (5 bases). CDR3 length: 14 amino acids. CDR1 is SGHTA, CDR2 FQGNSA, per germline. V lost 2 bases to trimming and J lost 6 bases, with 11 bases between them. The CDR3 DNA reads as TGTGCCAGCAGCTTATGGACTTCGGGCAATGAGCAGTTCTTC. Encoded protein: CASSLWTSGNEQFF.

The rearrangement uses TRBV6-5 and TRBJ1-4; D ambiguous. The CDR3 runs 12 residues. Trimming left V 8 bases short and J 5 bases short, with 9 bases between. Germline V CDR1 and CDR2: MNHEY, SVGAGI. The CDR3 DNA reads TGTGCCAGCCGAGATAAGAATGAAAAACTGTTTTTT. Its translation: CASRDKNEKLFF.

CDR3 bases: TGTGCCAGCAGCTCCTCCGGGGGGGGACCCTACGAGCAGTACTTC. It is translated as CASSSSGGGPYEQYF. This sequence joins TRBV7-3 and TRBJ2-7, with TRBD2 identical over 8 bases. Germline CDR1 reads SGHTA; CDR2 reads FQGTGA. With V trimmed by 4 bases and J by 2 bases, 7 bases remained unmatched. The CDR3 loop spans 15 amino acids.

DNA of the CDR3: TGCGCCAGCAGCCAAGATCGAGTAGCGGGAGCGGGGGCCAAAAACATTCAGTACTTC. It is translated as CASSQDRVAGAGAKNIQYF. J is TRBJ2-4 and V is TRBV4-1; 9 bases line up with TRBD2. V trimming: 0 bases; J trimming: 1 base; junction bases outside the gene matches: 10. The CDR3 spans 19 residues. Per the germline V gene, CDR1 is MGHRA and CDR2 is YSYEKL.

The V gene is TRBV10-3, the J gene TRBJ2-1; maybe TRBD1 (5 bases). From germline, CDR1 is ENHRY and CDR2 SYGVKD. V gave up 3 bases and J gave up 4 bases, with 7 bases separating them. The CDR3 is 13 amino acids. The CDR3 DNA is TGTGCCATCAGTGACGACAGATACAATGAGCAGTTCTTC. It codes for CAISDDRYNEQFF.

This chain connects TRBV5-1 to TRBJ1-2; 7 bases are shared with TRBD1. The length of the CDR3 is 14 residues. Trimming at V came to 0 bases and at J to 8 bases, leaving 7 bases not matched to a gene. Germline lookup yields CDR1 SGHRS and CDR2 YFSETQ. As DNA, the CDR3 is TGCGCCAGCAGCTTGGAAGGGGGCGGCGAGGGCTACACCTTC. Translation gives CASSLEGGGEGYTF.

V gene TRBV7-2 combines with J gene TRBJ2-7, with 7 bases matching TRBD1. There are 14 residues in the CDR3. The V gene end was trimmed by 4 bases and the J gene end by 2 bases; junction bases not matched to a gene: 5. Germline lookup yields CDR1 SGHTA and CDR2 FQGNSA. Here the CDR3 DNA reads TGTGCCAGCAGCTCCGGGACAGTTCCCTACGAGCAGTACTTC. Protein: CASSSGTVPYEQYF.

The V gene is TRBV6-5, the J gene TRBJ2-7; 12 bases are a match to TRBD1. The CDR3 contains 16 residues. The junction had 8 bases not matched to a gene; V was cut back by 2 bases and J by 6 bases. CDR1 and CDR2 (germline): MNHEY, SVGAGI. As DNA, the CDR3 is TGTGCCAGCAGTTACCGAGGGGACAGGGGGCGTAGCGAGCAGTACTTC. Its protein product is CASSYRGDRGRSEQYF.